This passage covers 22 T cell receptor beta chains from one sample sequenced in a study of T cells in Graves' hyperthyroidism and ophthalmopathy. Amplification yielded TCR beta CDR3 regions, with RNA transcripts as the source. The study used the HTBI primer set for a first-round RT-PCR of the TCR CDR3. MiXCR, applied by TCRdb to the multiplex PCR reads, yields one record per CDR3 protein. The sample shows roughly 520,000 distinct CDR3 sequences, approximately 25% of them seen only once. The sample consisted of blood. The origin of the receptors is a woman aged 25 to 45 with Graves' ophthalmopathy.

This clonotype has a count of ten or more. This sequence joins TRBV12-3 or TRBV12-4 and TRBJ1-2; weak D call: TRBD1 (6 bases). CDR3 length: 13 amino acids. The ends were cut back, 6 bases at V and 4 bases at J, with 12 bases in the middle. The CDR3 nucleotides read TGTGCCAGCAGGGATACAGGGCGCTATGGCTACACCTTC. The encoded protein is CASRDTGRYGYTF.

This clonotype was counted many times. The chain links TRBV10-3 to TRBJ2-5; 8 bases are a match to TRBD2. There are 14 residues in the CDR3. After removal of 4 bases from V and 5 bases from J, the junction contained 6 bases not matched to a gene. Germline values: CDR1 ENHRY, CDR2 SYGVKD. DNA of the CDR3: TGTGCCATCAGTGGTGGACTAGCCCAGGAGACCCAGTACTTC. It translates to CAISGGLAQETQYF.

Concerning this clonotype: The CDR3 carries no conserved terminal phenylalanine or tryptophan, so it likely arises from a read error. The DNA is omitted, as the CDR3 cannot be located on it reliably, and the CDR3 follows TCRdb's listing. The rearrangement joins TRBV7-8 to TRBJ1-5. Germline CDR1 SGHVS, CDR2 FQNEAQ. The CDR3 sequence runs 14 residues, both termini included. Here the CDR3 reads CASSPSNSNQPQQL.

Worth noting for this clonotype: This may be a read error, as it is one base from a much larger clone. The rearrangement uses TRBV6-1 and TRBJ2-7; D remains unclear. Trimming stripped 8 bases from V and 5 bases from J, with 13 bases between. Germline V lookup: CDR1 MNHNS, CDR2 SASEGT. This CDR3 spans 12 amino acids. CDR3 loop: CASAARTDEQYF. Written as DNA, the CDR3 is TGTGCCAGCGCCGCCCGGACGGACGAGCAGTACTTC.

This clonotype was counted a few times. The V and J genes are TRBV28 and TRBJ2-2; D may correspond to TRBD1 or TRBD2 (5 bases each). V was clipped by 6 bases and J by 0 bases, with 17 bases between them. The germline gives CDR1 MDHEN, CDR2 SYDVKM. The CDR3 consists of 17 residues. CDR3 nucleotide sequence: TGTGCCAGCAGGAGTCGGGGCGCTCCGTCGAACACCGGGGAGCTGTTTTTT. Its protein is CASRSRGAPSNTGELFF.

Turning to this clonotype: At one end, the junction sequence differs from germline, possibly due to a read error. This chain's CDR3 is CASGLRSNQPQRF. The CDR3 coding sequence is TGTGCTAGTGGTTTGAGGAGCAATCAGCCCCAGCGTTTT. The chain has TRBV12-5 and TRBJ1-5; D not certain. CDR3 length: 13 residues. Germline CDR1 LGHNT, CDR2 FRNRAP. Filled out from reference TRBV12-5 and TRBJ1-5, the complete variable domain reads DARVTQTPRHKVTEMGQEVTMRCQPILGHNTVFWYRQTMMQGLELLAYFRNRAPLDDSGMPKDRFSAEMPDATLATLKIQPSEPRDSAVYFCASGLRSNQPQRFGDGTRLSIL.

This clonotype showed up many times. The chain recombines TRBV13 with TRBJ1-5; a possible D gene is TRBD1 (5 bases). Trimming removed 3 bases from V and 5 bases from J, with 11 bases in between. Germline CDR1 and CDR2: PRHDT and FYEKMQ (reference sequence). The CDR3 is 14 amino acids. The CDR3 protein is CASSFGRDDQPQHF. The CDR3 DNA reads as TGTGCCAGCAGCTTCGGGAGGGACGATCAGCCCCAGCATTTT. The full variable domain, in which reference TRBV13 and TRBJ1-5 provide the parts outside the CDR3, is AAGVIQSPRHLIKEKRETATLKCYPIPRHDTVYWYQQGPGQDPQFLISFYEKMQSDKGSIPDRFSAQQFSDYHSELNMSSLELGDSALYFCASSFGRDDQPQHFGDGTRLSIL.

This clonotype appeared many times. V is TRBV27 and J is TRBJ1-5; D unclear. V lost 10 bases and J 2 bases, leaving 12 bases between the germline ends. The CDR3 covers 13 residues. Germline CDR1 is MNHEY and CDR2 is SMNVEV (reference sequence). The CDR3 sequence: CAIGEGGNQPQHF. Written as DNA, the CDR3 is TGTGCCATCGGCGAAGGAGGCAATCAGCCCCAGCATTTT.

The V call is TRBV20-1, the J call TRBJ1-2, with D hard to call. V lost 5 bases, J lost 8 bases, and 18 bases lay in between. The CDR3 totals 13 residues. Germline V CDR1 and CDR2: DFQATT, SNEGSKA (reference sequence). CDR3 in DNA: TGCAGTGCTGAGCCCGGGCCTTTAAGAGGCTACACCTTC. It is translated as CSAEPGPLRGYTF.

This clonotype was recorded many times. The V and J genes are TRBV27 and TRBJ1-2; 9 bases map to TRBD1. Germline CDR1 is MNHEY and CDR2 is SMNVEV (reference sequence). J was trimmed by 5 bases and V by 1 base; bases with no gene match: 8. This CDR3 is built from 16 residues. The CDR3 DNA is TGTGCCAGCAGTTTATATTCCCGGGACAGGGCTTATGGCTACACCTTC. Its translation: CASSLYSRDRAYGYTF.

This clonotype has at least ten counts. The junction departs from the called germline gene at one end, perhaps through a read error. The chain couples TRBV6-2 or TRBV6-3 to TRBJ1-1; 7 bases match TRBD1. The CDR3 sequence is 18 residues long. Germline assignment: CDR1 MNHEY and CDR2 SVGEGT. In DNA form, the CDR3 reads TGTGCCAGCAGTCCCCTCACGGGACAGACCTCCGTGAACACTGGAGCTTTCTTT. Translated, it gives CASSPLTGQTSVNTGAFF.

The chain combines TRBV28 with TRBJ1-5, with D maybe TRBD1 (5 bases). There are 16 residues in the CDR3. Trimming shortened V by 4 bases and J by 1 base, and 14 bases separated the two germline ends. CDR1 MDHEN and CDR2 SYDVKM come from the germline V gene. The CDR3 spells CASSSDRGASNQPQHF. The CDR3 DNA reads TGTGCCAGCAGTTCAGATCGAGGGGCAAGCAATCAGCCCCAGCATTTT.

In its sample, this clonotype was seen many times. This chain uses TRBV19 with TRBJ1-2; weak D call: TRBD1 (5 bases). CDR3 size: 14 residues. CDR1 is LNHDA and CDR2 is SQIVND in the germline V gene (reference sequence). With 9 bases removed from V and 2 bases from J, the gap between germline ends came to 16 bases. The CDR3 sequence is CASLETQENYGYTF. The CDR3 region has the DNA TGTGCCAGCCTGGAAACACAGGAGAACTATGGCTACACCTTC.

This chain connects TRBV7-8 to TRBJ2-2, with D perhaps TRBD2 (5 bases). Trimming stripped 2 bases from V and 6 bases from J, with 16 bases between. In germline, CDR1 is SGHVS, CDR2 FQNEAQ. The CDR3 sequence is 16 residues long. CDR3 nucleotide sequence: TGTGCCAGCAGCTTAACCACTAGATTAAGACCCGGGGAGCTGTTTTTT. As protein: CASSLTTRLRPGELFF.

This clonotype was seen at least ten times. The chain couples TRBV19 to TRBJ1-5; D unresolved. The CDR3 extends over 16 amino acids. V lost 1 base, J lost 0 bases, and 10 bases lay in between. Per the germline V gene, CDR1 is LNHDA and CDR2 is SQIVND (reference sequence). The CDR3 is CASSIVPAGSNQPQHF. The CDR3 DNA is TGTGCCAGTAGTATAGTCCCGGCAGGTAGCAATCAGCCCCAGCATTTT.

Points on this clonotype: The junction and the germline gene differ at one end; a read error may be behind it. The rearrangement links TRBV12-3 or TRBV12-4 to TRBJ2-7; the D is unclear. This CDR3 has 13 amino acids. The CDR3 sequence is CSSSLTFSYEQYF. The DNA of the CDR3 is TGTTCCAGCAGTTTGACTTTTTCCTACGAGCAGTACTTC.

This clonotype was counted many times. The rearrangement joins TRBV28 to TRBJ2-5; possibly TRBD1 for D (6 bases). This CDR3 has 13 residues. V dropped 3 bases and J dropped 5 bases, with 10 bases sitting between them. CDR1 and CDR2 from the germline V gene are MDHEN and SYDVKM. The CDR3 is CASSFAGDETQYF. The CDR3 nucleotides read TGTGCCAGCAGTTTTGCAGGGGATGAGACCCAGTACTTC.

This clonotype was observed at least ten times. This may come from a read error, since a much larger clone is one base off. The chain couples TRBV6-2 or TRBV6-3 to TRBJ1-1; TRBD1 might be the D (5 bases). Germline V CDR1 and CDR2: MNHEY, SVGEGT. This CDR3 comprises 17 residues. This CDR3 reads CASSYLLRGRANAEAFF. CDR3 sequence (DNA): TGTGCCAGCAGTTACCTCCTCCGGGGCCGGGCGAACGCTGAAGCTTTCTTT.

Worth noting for this clonotype: An end of the junction differs from the germline gene, which may be a read error. This rearrangement joins TRBV28 to TRBJ1-2, with TRBD1 matching 7 bases. Germline V gene data show CDR1 as MDHEN and CDR2 as SYDVKM. The CDR3 has 11 residues. In nucleotides, the CDR3 is TGTGCCAGCAGTTTTCCAGGGGGTAGAGGCTTC. Its protein is CASSFPGGRGF.

This clonotype was counted at least ten times. This chain uses TRBV27 with TRBJ2-5, with 7 bases lining up with TRBD2. The CDR3 sequence is 14 residues long. After removal of 2 bases from V and 7 bases from J, the junction contained 7 bases not matched to a gene. Germline V gene sequence: CDR1 MNHEY, CDR2 SMNVEV (reference sequence). The CDR3 loop reads CASSLGGGPTTQYF. The CDR3 coding sequence is TGTGCCAGCAGTTTAGGCGGGGGACCGACGACCCAGTACTTC.

This clonotype was detected ten times or more. The chain carries TRBV12-3 or TRBV12-4 and TRBJ1-5; D perhaps matches TRBD1 (6 bases). There are 15 residues in the CDR3. V lost 6 bases to trimming and J lost 1 base, with 13 bases between them. Written as DNA, the CDR3 is TGTGCCAGCAGCCCGACAGGAGAAAGCAATCAGCCCCAGCATTTT. Protein product: CASSPTGESNQPQHF.

This clonotype was seen many times. V and J are TRBV2 and TRBJ1-5; TRBD1 might be the D (5 bases). Between the trimmed V and J ends, which lost 8 bases and 8 bases, there was a span of 13 bases. This CDR3 region has 12 residues. Germline V CDR1 and CDR2: SNHLY, FYNNEI. CDR3 in DNA: TGTGCCAGCCGGGGGGGTGGCGAGCCCCAGCATTTT. Encoded protein: CASRGGGEPQHF.